One and the same sample provided the 10 T cell receptor beta chains below, sequenced in a study of cytomegalovirus exposure and HLA in healthy donors. Primers for the PCR totalled 60 Vbeta and 13 Jbeta. TCRdb's copy holds only in-frame clones and misses some; the assay was immunoSEQ multiplex PCR. The top ten hold 2% to 2.5% of the sample, which has roughly 160,000 clones, about 72% seen once. Sequenced sample: PBMCs. Every receptor here comes from a man in his forties or fifties in good health and CMV-seropositive.

This clone occurred once. The chain is built from TRBV7-9 and TRBJ1-1; weak D call: TRBD1 (6 bases). Germline values: CDR1 SEHNR, CDR2 FQNEAQ (reference sequence). The ends were cut back, 4 bases at V and 0 bases at J, with 12 bases in the middle. The CDR3 has 15 amino acids. The CDR3 DNA follows: TGTGCCAGCAGCTCCCGGGACACCCTGAACACTGAAGCTTTCTTT. It encodes CASSSRDTLNTEAFF.

CDR3 loop: CASSDPMEGDYEQYF. In DNA form, the CDR3 reads TGTGCCAGCAGTGACCCCATGGAAGGGGACTACGAGCAGTACTTC. This sequence joins TRBV25-1 and TRBJ2-7, with D possibly TRBD1 on 5 matching bases. This CDR3 is built from 15 residues. V was shortened by 3 bases and J by 3 bases, with 15 bases between the two germline ends. Per the germline V gene, CDR1 is MGHDK and CDR2 is SYGVNS.

The gene calls are TRBV5-4 and TRBJ2-3; a weak D match, TRBD1 (6 bases). The CDR3 runs 15 residues. Germline CDR1 is SGHNT and CDR2 is YYREEE (reference sequence). The V end lost 2 bases, the J end lost 4 bases, and 14 bases lay between the germline ends. Written as DNA, the CDR3 is TGTGCCAGCAGCTTACTACAGGGTGGATCAGATACGCAGTATTTT. Protein: CASSLLQGGSDTQYF.

Ten or more counts support this clone. The rearrangement uses TRBV5-6 and TRBJ2-6, with unresolved D. The V gene lost 2 bases and the J gene lost 0 bases, with 6 bases spanning the gap. The CDR3 runs to 15 residues. Looked up from germline, CDR1 is SGHDT and CDR2 is YYEEEE. The CDR3 coding sequence is TGTGCCAGCAGCTTAGTCAGCTCTGGGGCCAACGTCCTGACTTTC. Translated: CASSLVSSGANVLTF.

This clone was observed a few times. V gene TRBV5-1 combines with J gene TRBJ1-1; 10 positions match TRBD1. Germline V lookup: CDR1 SGHRS, CDR2 YFSETQ. After removal of 3 bases from V and 6 bases from J, the junction contained 8 bases not matched to a gene. CDR3 length equals 15 residues. CDR3 in amino acids: CASSSRGTGVSEAFF. CDR3 sequence (DNA): TGCGCCAGCAGCTCCCGAGGGACAGGGGTTTCTGAAGCTTTCTTT.

The chain links TRBV9 to TRBJ2-2; D is ambiguous. V was shortened by 4 bases and J by 4 bases, with 5 bases between the two germline ends. Germline-derived CDR1 and CDR2 are SGDLS and YYNGEE. The CDR3 loop spans 12 amino acids. CDR3 sequence reads: CASSPFTGELFF. DNA for the CDR3: TGTGCCAGCAGCCCATTCACCGGGGAGCTGTTTTTT.

The rearrangement joins TRBV14 to TRBJ2-3, with a weak D call TRBD1 (6 bases). Germline V gene sequence: CDR1 SGHDN, CDR2 FVKESK. V gave up 2 bases and J gave up 13 bases, with 13 bases separating them. This CDR3 comprises 12 residues. The CDR3 DNA is TGTGCCAGCAGCCAATCGGGGACAAATAAGTATTTT. It translates to CASSQSGTNKYF.

CDR3 sequence: CASSVADRGFETQYF. The CDR3 DNA follows: TGTGCCAGCAGCGTAGCGGATAGAGGATTCGAGACCCAGTACTTC. The chain recombines TRBV9 with TRBJ2-5, with D hard to call. Trimming took off 0 bases at V and 5 bases at J, with 14 bases between the two ends. CDR1 and CDR2 from the germline V gene are SGDLS and YYNGEE. The CDR3 totals 15 residues.

The chain links TRBV4-1 to TRBJ2-1, with 9 bases aligning to TRBD1. The ends lost 4 bases at V and 0 bases at J; junction bases unmatched: 16. The germline V gene encodes CDR1 MGHRA and CDR2 YSYEKL. The CDR3 loop spans 20 amino acids. The CDR3 region has the DNA TGCGCCAGCAGCCTACCATTGGGACAGGGACAAAGTAGCTCCTACAATGAGCAGTTCTTC. Translation gives CASSLPLGQGQSSSYNEQFF.

The chain combines TRBV5-8 with TRBJ2-7, with 7 bases lining up with TRBD1. Trimming removed 6 bases from V and 4 bases from J; junction bases left unmatched: 13. This CDR3 has 15 amino acids. Germline values: CDR1 SGHTS, CDR2 YDEGEE. Written as DNA, the CDR3 is TGTGCCAGCACCTCCCTACTTGGCAGGGGGTACGAGCAGTACTTC. Protein sequence: CASTSLLGRGYEQYF.